This entry lists 24 T cell receptor beta chains sequenced from one sample in a study of vaccination and CD4 T cells after COVID-19. Sequencing of DNA taken from cultured CD4+ T cells relied on the Oncomine TCR Beta short-read assay. A single record per CDR3 protein comes from TCRdb applying MiXCR to the PCR reads. The table lists several thousand distinct CDR3 sequences, around 33% of them singletons, with approximately 25% in the top ten. Treatment here: approximately nine-day PBMC culture with coronavirus spike peptide pools or control peptides (ViraFEST assay). During the years 2011-2018, before the COVID-19 pandemic, the unexposed donor's CD4+ T cells were collected. Antigens for these TCRs are unknown. Sequencing was done on a sample of CD4+ T cells from blood, cultured in vitro. Source of these receptors: a human donor in good health.

This rearrangement joins TRBV18 to TRBJ2-7, with D perhaps matching TRBD1 (6 bases). Trimming pared 4 bases from V and 2 bases from J, leaving 12 bases between. Germline V gene lookup returns CDR1 KGHSH and CDR2 LQKENI. The length of the CDR3 is 14 residues. CDR3 residues: CASSRRQEPYEQYF. The DNA of the CDR3 is TGTGCCAGCTCACGACGACAGGAACCCTACGAGCAGTACTTC. Variable domain in full (rest from reference TRBV18 and TRBJ2-7): NAGVMQNPRHLVRRRGQEARLRCSPMKGHSHVYWYRQLPEEGLKFMVYLQKENIIDESGMPKERFSAEFPKEGPSILRIQQVVRGDSAAYFCASSRRQEPYEQYFGPGTRLTVT.

This clonotype was seen only once. The CDR3 reads CASTSGGGTDTQYF. CDR3 nucleotide sequence: TGTGCCAGTACTAGCGGGGGTGGCACAGATACGCAGTATTTT. The V gene is TRBV19, the J gene TRBJ2-3; 10 positions agree with TRBD2. This CDR3 is built from 14 residues. J lost 1 base, V lost 7 bases, and 2 bases had no gene match. Germline loops: CDR1 LNHDA, CDR2 SQIVND (reference sequence).

The rearrangement uses TRBV7-6 and TRBJ2-1; 9 bases match TRBD2. The CDR3 is 18 residues long. Trimming cost V 5 bases and J 5 bases; bases outside gene matches: 16. Looked up from germline, CDR1 is SGHVS and CDR2 is FNYEAQ. CDR3 nucleotides: TGTGCCAGCAGCCATTATAATCCCGGGACTAGCCGCCACAATGAGCAGTTCTTC. It translates to CASSHYNPGTSRHNEQFF.

This clonotype was seen more than once but under ten times. The gene calls are TRBV18 and TRBJ1-2; possibly TRBD1 for D (6 bases). With 3 bases removed from V and 0 bases from J, the gap between germline ends came to 17 bases. CDR3 size: 17 residues. CDR1 and CDR2 (germline): KGHSH, LQKENI. CDR3 bases: TGTGCCAGCTCACCTAAGACGTCAGGGGCCGCTAACTATGGCTACACCTTC. Encoded protein: CASSPKTSGAANYGYTF.

This clonotype showed up just a few times. This rearrangement joins TRBV2 to TRBJ1-1; 7 bases line up with TRBD1. CDR3 size: 14 residues. Germline assignment: CDR1 SNHLY and CDR2 FYNNEI. J was trimmed by 0 bases and V by 7 bases; bases with no gene match: 5. The CDR3 here is CASTRGRMNTEAFF. The CDR3 bases are TGTGCCAGCACTAGGGGGCGAATGAACACTGAAGCTTTCTTT.

The chain carries TRBV4-1 and TRBJ2-3; D is unresolved. V was cut by 0 bases and J by 5 bases, with 15 bases left in between. CDR1 is MGHRA and CDR2 is YSYEKL in the germline V gene. The CDR3 runs 16 residues. As DNA, the CDR3 is TGCGCCAGCAGCCAAGATCTTAGCAGCCCCCAAGATACGCAGTATTTT. Amino acid sequence: CASSQDLSSPQDTQYF.

This clonotype was seen a few times. The V call is TRBV6-1, the J call TRBJ1-1, with D hard to call. The V end lost 2 bases, the J end lost 10 bases, and 11 bases lay between the germline ends. Germline V gene data show CDR1 as MNHNS and CDR2 as SASEGT. This CDR3 is 12 amino acids long. CDR3 region: CASSENQPRAFF. CDR3 DNA: TGTGCCAGCAGTGAAAACCAGCCTAGAGCTTTCTTT.

This chain uses TRBV7-8 with TRBJ1-1, with a tentative D call TRBD1 (5 bases). Germline V gene lookup returns CDR1 SGHVS and CDR2 FQNEAQ. V was shortened by 5 bases and J by 3 bases, with 10 bases between the two germline ends. CDR3 size: 13 residues. This chain's CDR3 is CASSNQGYTEAFF. The CDR3 coding sequence is TGTGCCAGCAGCAACCAGGGATACACTGAAGCTTTCTTT.

The rearrangement uses TRBV15 and TRBJ2-6, with D possibly TRBD1 on 6 matching bases. Trimming removed 4 bases at V and 0 bases at J, with 10 bases between. In germline, CDR1 is LNHNV, CDR2 YYDKDF (reference sequence). The CDR3 is 16 residues long. The CDR3 here is CATSISTGSGANVLTF. In DNA form, the CDR3 reads TGTGCCACCAGCATCTCGACAGGCTCTGGGGCCAACGTCCTGACTTTC.

This clonotype appeared once. This chain links TRBV12-3 or TRBV12-4 with TRBJ2-1; TRBD2 aligns across 10 bases. The CDR3 sequence is 16 residues long. The junction had 8 bases not matched to a gene; V was cut back by 6 bases and J by 3 bases. The CDR3: CASSLGLAAFYNEQFF. The CDR3 nucleotides read TGTGCCAGCAGCCTTGGACTAGCGGCGTTCTACAATGAGCAGTTCTTC.

This sequence joins TRBV6-4 and TRBJ2-3, with TRBD2 identical over 12 bases. The CDR3 runs 15 residues. Germline-derived CDR1 and CDR2 are MRHNA and SNTAGT. The ends lost 3 bases at V and 4 bases at J; junction bases unmatched: 2. The CDR3 region is CASSESSGGADTQYF. The CDR3 region has the DNA TGTGCCAGCAGTGAATCTAGCGGGGGGGCAGATACGCAGTATTTT.

The chain joins TRBV19 to TRBJ2-3; maybe TRBD2 (7 bases). The CDR3 covers 16 residues. The V gene lost 0 bases and the J gene lost 6 bases, with 16 bases spanning the gap. The germline gives CDR1 LNHDA, CDR2 SQIVND (reference sequence). The chain's CDR3 is CASSIDLRGGKDTQYF. CDR3 sequence (DNA): TGTGCCAGTAGTATAGATCTGAGGGGGGGCAAGGATACGCAGTATTTT.

This clonotype was seen only once. The chain is built from TRBV5-1 and TRBJ2-1; TRBD1 might be the D (5 bases). Deletions cut 4 bases from V and 0 bases from J, with 23 bases between. Per the germline V gene, CDR1 is SGHRS and CDR2 is YFSETQ. This CDR3 has 19 amino acids. CDR3 DNA sequence: TGCGCCAGCAGCGCCGGATCTATCTCCGACAGCTCCTCCTACAATGAGCAGTTCTTC. It is translated as CASSAGSISDSSSYNEQFF. The full variable domain, its missing parts supplied by reference TRBV5-1 and TRBJ2-1, is KAGVTQTPRYLIKTRGQQVTLSCSPISGHRSVSWYQQTPGQGLQFLFEYFSETQRNKGNFPGRFSGRQFSNSRSEMNVSTLELGDSALYLCASSAGSISDSSSYNEQFFGPGTRLTVL.

The chain carries TRBV5-1 and TRBJ2-3, with 10 bases fitting TRBD2. The CDR3 covers 15 residues. Germline loops: CDR1 SGHRS, CDR2 YFSETQ. V lost 3 bases and J lost 1; bases outside the gene matches: 2. This CDR3 reads CASSWTSGGTDTQYF. The DNA for the CDR3 is TGCGCCAGCAGCTGGACTAGCGGAGGCACAGATACGCAGTATTTT.

In its sample, this clonotype was seen a few times. J is TRBJ1-5 and V is TRBV20-1; tentative D call: TRBD1 (6 bases). V was cut by 3 bases and J by 0 bases, with 15 bases left in between. The CDR3 runs to 16 residues. Germline CDR1 DFQATT, CDR2 SNEGSKA (reference sequence). The CDR3 is CSASEAGAYSNQPQHF. The CDR3 coding sequence is TGCAGTGCTAGTGAGGCAGGGGCATATAGCAATCAGCCCCAGCATTTT.

The chain is built from TRBV12-3 or TRBV12-4 and TRBJ1-2, with 7 bases matching TRBD1. V shed 5 bases, J shed 5 bases, and the junction held 2 bases outside the gene matches. This CDR3 spans 12 amino acids. The CDR3 DNA sequence: TGTGCCAGCAGTGGACAGGATTATGGCTACACCTTC. Encoded protein: CASSGQDYGYTF.

This clonotype was seen a few times. The chain employs TRBV21-1 and TRBJ1-2; the D call TRBD1 from the table was never checked on the DNA. TRBV21-1 is listed as a pseudogene. This CDR3 spans 14 amino acids. The CDR3 DNA sequence: TGTGCCAGCAGCAGCTCAGGGGAAAGCTATGGCTACACCTTC. Translation gives CASSSSGESYGYTF.

In this sample, this clonotype turned up a few times. The gene calls are TRBV29-1 and TRBJ1-1, with 8 nucleotides matching TRBD1. From germline, CDR1 is SQVTM and CDR2 ANQGSEA. This CDR3 comprises 16 residues. Trimming took 6 bases from V and 0 from J; bases not matched to a gene: 12. As DNA, the CDR3 is TGCAGCGTCTACAGGGGGACCTTTACCATGAACACTGAAGCTTTCTTT. Translating gives CSVYRGTFTMNTEAFF.

In this sample, this clonotype turned up a few times. The gene calls are TRBV27 and TRBJ2-1; a possible D gene is TRBD1 (8 bases). The CDR3 totals 17 residues. Germline CDR1 MNHEY, CDR2 SMNVEV (reference sequence). V dropped 0 bases and J dropped 6 bases, with 18 bases sitting between them. The DNA for the CDR3 is TGTGCCAGCAGTTTATCGATTCACAGGGGGGGAGGCAATGAGCAGTTCTTC. Residues: CASSLSIHRGGGNEQFF.

This clonotype was seen only a few times. This sequence joins TRBV15 and TRBJ2-3; D is undetermined. There are 18 residues in the CDR3. Germline-derived CDR1 and CDR2 are LNHNV and YYDKDF (reference sequence). V was cut by 3 bases and J by 0 bases, with 19 bases left in between. The CDR3 nucleotides are TGTGCCACCAGCAGGGTGGGGTCGTGGCAGGAAAGCACAGATACGCAGTATTTT. As protein: CATSRVGSWQESTDTQYF.

This clonotype was seen more than once but under ten times. The chain joins TRBV7-2 to TRBJ1-2; D is ambiguous. The V gene's germline CDR1 is SGHTA and CDR2 FQGNSA. The ends were cut back, 5 bases at V and 2 bases at J, with 9 bases in the middle. There are 13 residues in the CDR3. CDR3 coding DNA: TGTGCCAGCAGCCCCTATTTGAACTATGGCTACACCTTC. Translated, it gives CASSPYLNYGYTF.

This clonotype occurred a few times. The genes are TRBV25-1 and TRBJ1-2; D unclear. V shed 6 bases and J shed 4 bases, with 12 bases lying between them. This CDR3 is built from 13 residues. CDR1 MGHDK and CDR2 SYGVNS come from the germline V gene. The CDR3 sequence is CASSRDLGYGYTF. The CDR3 coding sequence is TGTGCCAGCAGCCGTGACCTTGGCTATGGCTACACCTTC.

There are a few counts of this clonotype. The gene calls are TRBV7-2 and TRBJ1-4; 8 bases are a match to TRBD1. Looked up from germline, CDR1 is SGHTA and CDR2 is FQGNSA. CDR3 size: 13 residues. V trimming: 6 bases; J trimming: 4 bases; junction bases outside the gene matches: 1. This CDR3 is CASSDRGNEKLFF. As DNA, the CDR3 is TGTGCCAGCAGTGACAGGGGTAATGAAAAACTGTTTTTT.

This chain connects TRBV6-5 to TRBJ2-7, with 7 bases aligning to TRBD1. The V segment lost 0 bases and the J segment 4 bases; nucleotides outside the gene matches: 12. This CDR3 has 17 residues. Looked up from germline, CDR1 is MNHEY and CDR2 is SVGAGI. CDR3 bases: TGTGCCAGCAGTTACTCGATTCCTGGGACAGATCAGTACGAGCAGTACTTC. It codes for CASSYSIPGTDQYEQYF.